These 6 T cell receptor beta chains share one sample of origin, sequenced in a study of regulatory T cells in long-lasting Graves disease listed by TCRdb under 2021. The sample's time point, from its label and the paper: newly diagnosed GD, antithyroid drugs for less than 3 months. For both TCR sequencing and RNA sequencing, RNA was extracted from PBMCs using TRIzol. Receptor libraries were prepared by multiplex PCR. Sequencing was carried out with an Illumina HiSeq 4000. To build TCR beta libraries, CDR3 regions were amplified by Arm-PCR using iRepertoire HTBI primers. TCRdb applied fastp at Q25 and MiXCR to the public reads, then kept only in-frame beta chains. Records with the same CDR3 protein are collapsed into one entry carrying the most frequent genes and DNA. Recorded for this sample are about 210,000 distinct CDR3 sequences; roughly 20% of them occurred a single time. The leading ten clones occupy 10% to 15% of the sample.

This same sample was also taken into another study, of T cells in Graves' hyperthyroidism and ophthalmopathy.

The source was peripheral blood mononuclear cells (PBMCs), collected at new diagnosis, from a patient treated with antithyroid drugs. Receptors originate from a woman under 40 with Graves disease. Donor details come from another sample of the same person, matched by shared clones.

There are many counts of this clonotype. The chain links TRBV28 to TRBJ2-2; D is possibly TRBD1 (6 bases). This CDR3 comprises 13 residues. Deletions cut 2 bases from V and 7 bases from J, with 8 bases between. Looked up from germline, CDR1 is MDHEN and CDR2 is SYDVKM. The CDR3 nucleotides read TGTGCCAGCAGTTTAAGGGGGTACGGGGAGCTGTTTTTT. This sequence encodes CASSLRGYGELFF.

In its sample, this clonotype was seen many times. This chain links TRBV11-3 with TRBJ2-3; D is unresolved. In germline, CDR1 is SGHNT, CDR2 YENEEA. V lost 0 bases and J lost 7, with 11 bases in between. This CDR3 has 14 residues. CDR3 protein: CASSLDSRRNTQYF. CDR3 coding DNA: TGTGCCAGCAGCTTAGATAGTCGGCGGAATACGCAGTATTTT.

There are many counts of this clonotype. The chain employs TRBV28 and TRBJ1-1, with 10 bases identical to TRBD1. CDR1 and CDR2 (germline): MDHEN, SYDVKM. This CDR3 contains 15 residues. After removal of 7 bases from V and 0 bases from J, the junction contained 5 bases not matched to a gene. CDR3 region: CASKRDRGLNTEAFF. In DNA, the CDR3 is TGTGCCAGCAAAAGGGACAGGGGCCTGAACACTGAAGCTTTCTTT.

This clonotype was seen many times. This rearrangement joins TRBV20-1 to TRBJ2-1, with TRBD2 matching 10 bases. The germline CDR1 and CDR2 sequences are DFQATT and SNEGSKA (reference sequence). This CDR3 has 15 amino acids. The V gene end was trimmed by 4 bases and the J gene end by 5 bases; junction bases not matched to a gene: 8. The CDR3 DNA reads TGCAGTGCTACCCGGGGAGGACTAGCGGACAATGAGCAGTTCTTC. It codes for CSATRGGLADNEQFF.

The chain recombines TRBV20-1 with TRBJ2-3; perhaps TRBD1 as D (6 bases). The J call may not be correct, given that the DNA end is closer to TRBJ2-5. Germline V gene data show CDR1 as DFQATT and CDR2 as SNEGSKA (reference sequence). This CDR3 is 15 amino acids long. CDR3 region: CSARDETGLGETQYF. The DNA of the CDR3 is TGCAGTGCTAGAGACGAGACAGGCCTGGGGGAGACCCAGTACTTC.

This sequence joins TRBV14 and TRBJ1-1, with D tentatively TRBD1 (5 bases). The CDR3 has 15 residues. V was clipped by 8 bases and J by 3 bases, with 19 bases between them. Germline V gene sequence: CDR1 SGHDN, CDR2 FVKESK. CDR3 nucleotide sequence: TGTGCCAGCGGGGGACCTTTGCAAGGGTACACTGAAGCTTTCTTT. Amino acids: CASGGPLQGYTEAFF.